One and the same sample provided the 5 T cell receptor beta chains below, sequenced in a study of blood T cells in healthy people across ages. Then a second PCR, running about 7 to 11 cycles, was carried out with a sample-barcoded 5' primer and a J-beta primer mix. Via MiXCR, TCRdb re-called the 5' RACE reads, giving one row per CDR3 protein. Of around 1,800,000 distinct CDR3 sequences listed, about 39% are singletons. Material for sequencing was blood. These receptors all come from a human donor in good health.

This clonotype showed up just a few times. The V and J genes are TRBV7-2 and TRBJ1-2; D unclear. This CDR3 is 14 amino acids long. Trimming cost V 3 bases and J 7 bases, with 15 bases left between them. Germline-derived CDR1 and CDR2 are SGHTA and FQGNSA. CDR3 nucleotide sequence: TGTGCCAGCAGCTTCCGGCAAGGAATGGGTGGCTACACCTTC. It yields the protein CASSFRQGMGGYTF.

The chain has TRBV3-1 and TRBJ2-3; D unclear. The germline V and J ends were trimmed by 0 bases and 4 bases, with 11 bases remaining between them. CDR1 and CDR2 from the germline V gene are LGHDT and YNNKEL (reference sequence). The CDR3 loop spans 15 amino acids. This CDR3 is CASSQERQVADTQYF. CDR3 in DNA: TGTGCCAGCAGCCAAGAACGCCAGGTGGCAGATACGCAGTATTTT.

This clonotype turned up a few times. J is TRBJ2-7 and V is TRBV5-4, with a possible D match to TRBD1 (5 bases). This CDR3 region has 14 residues. Germline-derived CDR1 and CDR2 are SGHNT and YYREEE (reference sequence). V lost 1 base, J lost 5 bases, and 13 bases lay in between. The CDR3 sequence is CASSLSRVTNEQYF. As DNA, the CDR3 is TGTGCCAGCAGCTTGAGCAGGGTAACAAACGAGCAGTACTTC.

There are a few counts of this clonotype. The chain joins TRBV10-2 to TRBJ1-1, with D possibly being TRBD1 (6 bases). Trimming removed 7 bases from V and 3 bases from J, with 15 bases in between. Germline V gene lookup returns CDR1 WSHSY and CDR2 SAAADI. The CDR3 sequence is 14 residues long. The CDR3 reads CASKPTGGDTEAFF. The CDR3 region has the DNA TGCGCCAGCAAACCGACAGGAGGTGACACTGAAGCTTTCTTT.

This clonotype has more than one count but fewer than ten. The J gene is TRBJ2-1, the V gene TRBV5-1; D is perhaps TRBD1 or TRBD2 (6 bases each). Germline V gene lookup returns CDR1 SGHRS and CDR2 YFSETQ. V dropped 1 base and J dropped 10 bases, with 15 bases sitting between them. CDR3 length: 14 amino acids. The CDR3 is CASSLMRGAGEQFF. The DNA of the CDR3 is TGCGCCAGCAGCTTGATGAGGGGGGCAGGAGAGCAGTTCTTC.